This is a list of T cell receptor beta chains from one sample in a study of blood T cell repertoires in COVID-19. TCRdb's copy holds only in-frame clones and misses some; the assay was immunoSEQ multiplex PCR. The sample shows about 310,000 clones, roughly 91% of them seen only once. The sample taken for sequencing was peripheral blood. Every receptor here comes from a man aged 45-65 years with active or convalescent COVID-19. Both conserved end residues are part of each CDR3. The D gene is left open where the match is weak. A row's size may be missing; if present it is once, few, many or a size class.

J gene | clone size | D gene | V gene | CDR3 DNA | CDR3 protein
TRBJ1-6 | few | TRBD1 | TRBV18 | TGTGCCAGCTCACCATTATCAACAGGGGCGGGGAGGAGTTCACCCCTCCACTTT | CASSPLSTGAGRSSPLHF
TRBJ1-2 | . | . | TRBV5-4 | TGTGCCAGCAGCTTGGATTGGGGCAACTATGGCTACACCTTC | CASSLDWGNYGYTF
TRBJ1-6 | . | . | TRBV2 | TGTGCCAGCAGTGAAGTGGCAGGTCCCTATAATTCACCCCTCCACTTT | CASSEVAGPYNSPLHF
TRBJ2-7 | . | . | TRBV3-1/TRBV3-2 | TGTGCCAGCAGCCGAGACACTTTAAGTATCTACGAGCAGTACTTC | CASSRDTLSIYEQYF
TRBJ2-3 | . | . | TRBV18 | TGTGCCAGCTCACCACCATCAGCAGATACGCAGTATTTT | CASSPPSADTQYF
TRBJ1-5 | few | . | TRBV6-1 | TGTGCCAGCAGTGAAACCGGGGGAAATCAGCCCCAGCATTTT | CASSETGGNQPQHF
TRBJ2-2 | . | . | TRBV28 | TGTGCCAGCAGTTTAAGCAGGGGATCAAACACCGGGGAGCTGTTTTTT | CASSLSRGSNTGELFF
TRBJ2-1 | . | . | TRBV29-1 | TGCAGCGTTGCGGTCGCAGGGGCAGTAGGGGAGCAGTTCTTC | CSVAVAGAVGEQFF
TRBJ2-1 | few | . | TRBV5-1 | TGCGCCAGCACCCGGGACTCAGGGTACAATGAGCAGTTCTTC | CASTRDSGYNEQFF
TRBJ2-7 | . | . | TRBV11-2 | TGTGCCAGCAGCTTAAGTCTAGCTTCCCACGAGCAGTACTTC | CASSLSLASHEQYF
TRBJ1-3 | . | . | TRBV5-8 | TGTGCCAGCAGCTTGGGAGAAAACACCATATATTTT | CASSLGENTIYF
TRBJ2-1 | . | TRBD1 | TRBV30 | TGTGCCTGGAGTTTAACAGGGGATGAGCAGTTCTTC | CAWSLTGDEQFF
TRBJ1-3 | . | . | TRBV5-1 | TGCGCCAGCAGCTTGGCCCCAGGGTCTGGAAACACCATATATTTT | CASSLAPGSGNTIYF
TRBJ1-1 | . | TRBD1 | TRBV28 | TGTGCCAGCAGCTCTAACAGGGGGCGGAGCACTGAAGCTTTCTTT | CASSSNRGRSTEAFF
TRBJ2-5 | few | . | TRBV28 | TGTGCCAGCAGTCCGCAGGGGATAAGGGGCCAAGAGACCCAGTACTTC | CASSPQGIRGQETQYF
TRBJ1-6 | . | . | TRBV28 | TGTGCCAGCAGTTTTCCGGGACACCGAAATTCACCCCTCCACTTT | CASSFPGHRNSPLHF
TRBJ1-3 | . | . | TRBV19 | TGTGCCAGTAGTATAATCAGCGCCGGAAACACCATATATTTT | CASSIISAGNTIYF
TRBJ1-2 | . | . | TRBV19 | TGTGCCAGTTCAACGGGAGGGGTCTATGGCTACACCTTC | CASSTGGVYGYTF
TRBJ2-3 | . | TRBD2 | TRBV5-1 | TGCGCCAGCAGCGGGGGACTAGCGGGACCCGCGGATACGCAGTATTTT | CASSGGLAGPADTQYF
TRBJ2-3 | . | . | TRBV5-8 | TGTGCCAGCAGCTTCTTGGATACGCAGTATTTT | CASSFLDTQYF
TRBJ2-3 | . | TRBD2 | TRBV5-4 | TGTGCCAGCAGCCTGACTAGCGGGGGGACAGATACGCAGTATTTT | CASSLTSGGTDTQYF
TRBJ2-1 | . | . | TRBV28 | TGTGCCAGCAGTTACCCACTATCTAATGAGCAGTTCTTC | CASSYPLSNEQFF
TRBJ2-2 | once | . | TRBV19 | TGTGCCAGTGCACAATCCGGAGGGATCGACACCGGGGAGCTGTTTTTT | CASAQSGGIDTGELFF
TRBJ1-2 | . | TRBD1 | TRBV27 | TGTGCCAGCAGTTCCAGGACAGGGCCTTATGGCTACACCTTC | CASSSRTGPYGYTF
TRBJ2-2 | . | . | TRBV2 | TGTGCCAGCAGTGACGATGTCAGAGACTCCGGGGAGCTGTTTTTT | CASSDDVRDSGELFF
TRBJ2-5 | once | TRBD2 | TRBV7-2 | TGTGCCAGCAGCCTACCCCCGCGGGGGGGCGTCGAGACCCAGTACTTC | CASSLPPRGGVETQYF
TRBJ1-2 | . | . | TRBV30 | TGTGCCTGGAGAGAGGGTTCAGGGGATAACTATGGCTACACCTTC | CAWREGSGDNYGYTF